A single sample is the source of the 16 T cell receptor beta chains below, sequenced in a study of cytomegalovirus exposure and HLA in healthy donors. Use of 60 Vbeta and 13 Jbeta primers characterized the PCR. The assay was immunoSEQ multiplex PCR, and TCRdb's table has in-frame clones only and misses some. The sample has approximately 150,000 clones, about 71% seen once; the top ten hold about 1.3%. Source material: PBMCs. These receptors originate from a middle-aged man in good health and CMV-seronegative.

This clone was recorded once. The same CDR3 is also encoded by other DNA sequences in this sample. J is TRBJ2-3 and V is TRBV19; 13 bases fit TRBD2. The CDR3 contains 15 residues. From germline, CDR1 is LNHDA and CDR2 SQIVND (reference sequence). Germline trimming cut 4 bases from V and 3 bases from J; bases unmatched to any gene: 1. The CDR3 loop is CASSKLAGGTDTQYF. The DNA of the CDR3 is TGTGCCAGTAGTAAACTAGCGGGGGGGACAGATACGCAGTATTTT. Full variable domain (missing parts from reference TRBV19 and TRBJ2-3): DGGITQSPKYLFRKEGQNVTLSCEQNLNHDAMYWYRQDPGQGLRLIYYSQIVNDFQKGDIAEGYSVSREKKESFPLTVTSAQKNPTAFYLCASSKLAGGTDTQYFGPGTRLTVL.

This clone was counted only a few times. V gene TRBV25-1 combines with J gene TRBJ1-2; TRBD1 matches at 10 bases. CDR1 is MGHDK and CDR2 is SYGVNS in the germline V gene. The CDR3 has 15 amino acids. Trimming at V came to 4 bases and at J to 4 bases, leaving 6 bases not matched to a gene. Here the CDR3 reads CASSAGGTGAYGYTF. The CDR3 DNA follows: TGTGCCAGCAGTGCAGGCGGGACAGGGGCCTATGGCTACACCTTC.

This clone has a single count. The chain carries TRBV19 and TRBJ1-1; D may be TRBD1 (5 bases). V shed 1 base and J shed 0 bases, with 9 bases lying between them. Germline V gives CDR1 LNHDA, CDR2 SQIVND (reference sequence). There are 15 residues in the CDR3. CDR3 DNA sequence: TGTGCCAGTAGTATAGGGACAACAATGAACACTGAAGCTTTCTTT. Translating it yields CASSIGTTMNTEAFF.

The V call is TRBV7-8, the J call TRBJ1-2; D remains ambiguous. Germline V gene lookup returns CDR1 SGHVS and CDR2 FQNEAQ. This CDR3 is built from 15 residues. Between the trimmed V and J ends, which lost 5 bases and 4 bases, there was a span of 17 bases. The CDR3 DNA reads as TGTGCCAGCAGCCGTGGGCCAACAGATACCTATGGCTACACCTTC. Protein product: CASSRGPTDTYGYTF.

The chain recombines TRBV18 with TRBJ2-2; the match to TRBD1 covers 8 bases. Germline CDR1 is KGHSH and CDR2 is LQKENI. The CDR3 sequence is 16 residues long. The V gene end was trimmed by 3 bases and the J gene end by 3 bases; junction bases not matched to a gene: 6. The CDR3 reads CASSPQGARDTGELFF. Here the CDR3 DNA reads TGTGCCAGCTCACCTCAGGGGGCGCGGGACACCGGGGAGCTGTTTTTT.

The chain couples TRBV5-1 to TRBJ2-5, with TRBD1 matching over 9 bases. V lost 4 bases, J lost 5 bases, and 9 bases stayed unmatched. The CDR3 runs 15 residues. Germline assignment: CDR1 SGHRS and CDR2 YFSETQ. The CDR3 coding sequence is TGCGCCAGCAGCGCGGGACAGGGAATCTCCGAGACCCAGTACTTC. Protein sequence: CASSAGQGISETQYF.

The CDR3 DNA follows: TGTGCCAGTAGTATTTGGTTTAGCGGGGCAGATACGCAGTATTTT. This codes for CASSIWFSGADTQYF. The genes are TRBV19 and TRBJ2-3; 8 bases match TRBD2. Trimming at V came to 3 bases and at J to 4 bases, leaving 6 bases not matched to a gene. CDR3 size: 15 residues. The germline V gene has CDR1 LNHDA and CDR2 SQIVND (reference sequence). Complete variable domain (other parts from reference TRBV19 and TRBJ2-3): DGGITQSPKYLFRKEGQNVTLSCEQNLNHDAMYWYRQDPGQGLRLIYYSQIVNDFQKGDIAEGYSVSREKKESFPLTVTSAQKNPTAFYLCASSIWFSGADTQYFGPGTRLTVL.

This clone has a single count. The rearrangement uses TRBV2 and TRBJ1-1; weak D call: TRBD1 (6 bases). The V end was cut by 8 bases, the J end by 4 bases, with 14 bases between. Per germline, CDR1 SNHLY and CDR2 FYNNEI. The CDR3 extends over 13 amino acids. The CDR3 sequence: CASAAQGATEAFF. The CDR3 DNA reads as TGTGCCAGCGCAGCACAGGGTGCCACTGAAGCTTTCTTT.

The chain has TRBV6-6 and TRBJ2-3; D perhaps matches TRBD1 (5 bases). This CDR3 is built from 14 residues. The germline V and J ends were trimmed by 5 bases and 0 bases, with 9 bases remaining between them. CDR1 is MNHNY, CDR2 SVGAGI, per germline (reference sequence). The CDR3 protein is CASSLRASTDTQYF. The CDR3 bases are TGTGCCAGCAGTCTCAGGGCCAGCACAGATACGCAGTATTTT.

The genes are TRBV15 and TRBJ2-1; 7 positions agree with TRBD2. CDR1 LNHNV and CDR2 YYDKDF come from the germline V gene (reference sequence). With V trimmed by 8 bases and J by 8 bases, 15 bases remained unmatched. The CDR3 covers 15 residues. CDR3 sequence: CATATGGKPVDEQFF. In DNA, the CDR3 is TGTGCCACCGCGACGGGGGGTAAGCCCGTCGATGAGCAGTTCTTC.

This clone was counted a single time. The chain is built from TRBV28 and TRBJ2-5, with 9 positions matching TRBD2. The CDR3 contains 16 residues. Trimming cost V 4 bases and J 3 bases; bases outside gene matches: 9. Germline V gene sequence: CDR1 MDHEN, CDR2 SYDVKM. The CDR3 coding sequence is TGTGCCAGCAGTTCCCCCCTGGGCGGGGGGGAAGAGACCCAGTACTTC. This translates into CASSSPLGGGEETQYF. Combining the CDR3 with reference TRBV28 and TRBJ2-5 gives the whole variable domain DVKVTQSSRYLVKRTGEKVFLECVQDMDHENMFWYRQDPGLGLRLIYFSYDVKMKEKGDIPEGYSVSREKKERFSLILESASTNQTSMYLCASSSPLGGGEETQYFGPGTRLLVL.

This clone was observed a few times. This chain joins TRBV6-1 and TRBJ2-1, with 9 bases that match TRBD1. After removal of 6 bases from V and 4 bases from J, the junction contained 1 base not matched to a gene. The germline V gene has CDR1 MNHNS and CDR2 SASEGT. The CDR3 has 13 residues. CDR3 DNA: TGTGCCAGCAGGGGGACAGGGTACAATGAGCAGTTCTTC. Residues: CASRGTGYNEQFF.

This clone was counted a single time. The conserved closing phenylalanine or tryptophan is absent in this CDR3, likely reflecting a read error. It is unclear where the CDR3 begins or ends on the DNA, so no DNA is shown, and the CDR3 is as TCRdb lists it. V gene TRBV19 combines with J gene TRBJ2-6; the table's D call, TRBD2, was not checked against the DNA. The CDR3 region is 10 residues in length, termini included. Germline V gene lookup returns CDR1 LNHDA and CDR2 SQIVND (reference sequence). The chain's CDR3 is CASNHRWTSG.

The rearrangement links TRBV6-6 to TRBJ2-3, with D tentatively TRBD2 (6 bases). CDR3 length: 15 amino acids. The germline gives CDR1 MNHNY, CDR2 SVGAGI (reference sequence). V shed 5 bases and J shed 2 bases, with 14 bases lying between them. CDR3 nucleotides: TGTGCCAGCAGTACGGGGGTTGCGATCACAGATACGCAGTATTTT. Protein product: CASSTGVAITDTQYF.

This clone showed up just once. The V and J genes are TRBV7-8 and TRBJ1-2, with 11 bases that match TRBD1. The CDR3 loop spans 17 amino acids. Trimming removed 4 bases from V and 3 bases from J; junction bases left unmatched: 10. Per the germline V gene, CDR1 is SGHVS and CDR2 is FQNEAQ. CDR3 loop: CASSSRTGGASYYGYTF. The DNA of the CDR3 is TGTGCCAGCAGCTCCAGGACAGGGGGCGCTTCTTACTATGGCTACACCTTC.

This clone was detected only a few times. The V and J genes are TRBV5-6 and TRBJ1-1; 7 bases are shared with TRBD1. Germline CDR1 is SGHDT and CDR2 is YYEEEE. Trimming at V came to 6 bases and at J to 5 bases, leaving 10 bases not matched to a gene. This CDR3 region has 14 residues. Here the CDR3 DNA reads TGTGCCAGCATCACGGGACAGACAGGGACTGAAGCTTTCTTT. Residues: CASITGQTGTEAFF.